This is a list of T cell receptor beta chains from one sample in a study of cytomegalovirus exposure and HLA in healthy donors. TCRdb keeps only in-frame clones here, not all; method: immunoSEQ multiplex PCR. The sample consists of 70,000 to 80,000 clones, around 94% of them appearing once. The specimen sequenced was PBMCs. The receptors stem from a woman aged 18-29 years in good health and CMV-seropositive. The CDR3 runs from the conserved cysteine through the conserved F or W. The D gene is left open where the match is weak. Not every row has a clone size; where given, it reads once, few, many or a size class.

j_call,v_call,d_call,clone_size,cdr3_nt,cdr3_aa
TRBJ2-1,TRBV27,TRBD2,.,TGTGCCAGCAGTTTAAATTCGCCCCTAGCGGGGGGTCTCGATGAGCAGTTCTTC,CASSLNSPLAGGLDEQFF
TRBJ1-2,TRBV6-5,.,.,TGTGCCAGCAGCCGCGAGGAGGGCAACTATGGCTACACCTTC,CASSREEGNYGYTF
TRBJ2-3,TRBV5-4,.,.,TGTGCCGGGGAGGGGGACACAGATACGCAGTATTTT,CAGEGDTDTQYF
TRBJ1-1,TRBV28,.,.,TGTGCCAGCAGACCAGGGGACACTGAAGCTTTCTTT,CASRPGDTEAFF
TRBJ1-6,TRBV19,TRBD1,.,TGTGCCAGTTGCGCCGGGTTGGGGACAGGGGAAGAGCCCCTCCACTTT,CASCAGLGTGEEPLHF
TRBJ2-7,TRBV19,.,.,TGTGCCAGTAGTAGGGGCGGGGCGGTCAGCTACGAGCAGTACTTC,CASSRGGAVSYEQYF
TRBJ1-1,TRBV7-2,.,.,TGTGCCAGCAACCCAAACGGGGGTAGAGCTTTCTTT,CASNPNGGRAFF
TRBJ2-3,TRBV5-6,.,.,TGTGCCAGCAGCTTCCGGGGAGTGGGGAGCACAGATACGCAGTATTTT,CASSFRGVGSTDTQYF
TRBJ2-5,TRBV5-4,.,few,TGTGCCAGCAGCGGGGCAAGCACCCAAGAGACCCAGTACTTC,CASSGASTQETQYF
TRBJ1-2,TRBV6-1,.,.,TGTGCCAGCAGTGCGCGGGGCCGGGTGGGCTACACCTTC,CASSARGRVGYTF
TRBJ1-5,TRBV11-2,.,.,TGTGCCAGCAGCTTAGAGGCTTACCACCCCCAGCATTTT,CASSLEAYHPQHF
TRBJ1-1,TRBV18,.,.,TGTGCCAGCTCACCACCGGGAGCCTGGAACACTGAAGCTTTCTTT,CASSPPGAWNTEAFF
TRBJ1-2,TRBV11-2,TRBD1,.,TGTGCCAGCAGCTTAAACCCGGGACAGAACTATGGCTACACCTTC,CASSLNPGQNYGYTF
TRBJ2-1,TRBV10-3,TRBD1,.,TGTGCCATCAGTGACCTGGACAGGGGATCCTACAATGAGCAGTTCTTC,CAISDLDRGSYNEQFF
TRBJ2-1,TRBV11-1,.,.,TGTGCCAGCAGACCAGACATGAGCTCCTACAATGAGCAGTTCTTC,CASRPDMSSYNEQFF
TRBJ2-1,TRBV5-1,.,.,TGCGCCAGCAGCTTGGCCCCAGGGGCCAGGGAGGGCGGTGAGCAGTTCTTC,CASSLAPGAREGGEQFF
TRBJ1-2,TRBV5-4,.,.,TGTGCCAGCAGCTTTTTAGGGAGCTATGGCTACACCTTC,CASSFLGSYGYTF
TRBJ1-2,TRBV6-5,.,.,TGTGCCAGCAGTTACGAGGCAGTCTACTATGGCTACACCTTC,CASSYEAVYYGYTF
TRBJ2-2,TRBV6-5,TRBD1,.,TGTGCCAGCAGTTACTCCCCGGGACAGGGGCGACGGGAGCTGTTTTTT,CASSYSPGQGRRELFF
TRBJ1-4,TRBV6-5,.,.,TGTGCCAGCCGAAGGGGATTTGCAACTAATGAAAAACTGTTTTTT,CASRRGFATNEKLFF
TRBJ1-1,TRBV16,TRBD1,.,TGTGCCAGCAGCCCCCGAGGAAGCCGGGACAGCGGAGCTTTCTTT,CASSPRGSRDSGAFF
TRBJ1-2,TRBV9,.,.,TGTGCCAGCAGCGTAGATGGGGGCTTGAACTATGGCTACACCTTC,CASSVDGGLNYGYTF